Each of the 14 T cell receptor beta chains below was sequenced from the same sample in a study of beta chain features in type 1 diabetes. Study conclusions and caveats: Researchers report that Type 1 diabetes patients had moderately but significantly shorter TCRB CDR3s across all four CD4+ subsets.

No antigen has been assigned to these receptors. cDNA synthesis used the whole RNA isolate, giving expressed TCRB sequences. Generated by immunoSEQ multiplex PCR, the TCRdb table keeps only in-frame clones and is missing some. The sample includes about 740,000 clones, around 15% of them seen just once. What was sequenced was naive CD4+ T cells from blood. Receptor source: a man aged 18 to 29 with type 1 diabetes.

There are a few counts of this clone. The rearrangement uses TRBV7-9 and TRBJ1-3; D gene unclear. The CDR3 is 14 residues long. V lost 2 bases, J lost 3 bases, and 8 bases lay in between. The V gene's germline CDR1 is SEHNR and CDR2 FQNEAQ (reference sequence). CDR3 loop: CASSLSAHGNTIYF. The CDR3 nucleotides read TGTGCCAGCAGCTTATCGGCACATGGAAACACCATATATTTT.

This sequence joins TRBV15 and TRBJ2-7; D possibly corresponds to TRBD2 (5 bases). V dropped 4 bases and J dropped 2 bases, with 9 bases sitting between them. The CDR3 consists of 13 residues. Looked up from germline, CDR1 is LNHNV and CDR2 is YYDKDF (reference sequence). The CDR3 is CATSTGGPYEQYF. The CDR3 nucleotides read TGTGCCACCAGCACAGGAGGCCCCTACGAGCAGTACTTC.

This clone was recorded a few times. The V and J genes are TRBV4-2 and TRBJ1-2; D is ambiguous. The germline CDR1 and CDR2 sequences are LGHNA and YNFKEQ. Trimming removed 0 bases at V and 7 bases at J, with 12 bases between. The CDR3 extends over 14 amino acids. The CDR3 is CASSQDNEGPGYTF. The CDR3 DNA sequence: TGTGCCAGCAGCCAAGATAATGAGGGTCCTGGCTACACCTTC.

The rearrangement uses TRBV9 and TRBJ2-1, with D possibly being TRBD1 (5 bases). This CDR3 is 13 amino acids long. The V end lost 4 bases, the J end lost 5 bases, and 10 bases lay between the germline ends. Germline V gene sequence: CDR1 SGDLS, CDR2 YYNGEE. The CDR3 coding sequence is TGTGCCAGCAGCTCCCTACAGGACAATGAGCAGTTCTTC. This encodes CASSSLQDNEQFF.

This clone was counted a single time. Other DNA sequences within the sample encode an identical CDR3. The gene calls are TRBV30 and TRBJ2-3; D is undetermined. V shed 1 base and J shed 3 bases, with 14 bases lying between them. The CDR3 extends over 15 amino acids. Germline CDR1 GTSNPN, CDR2 SVGIG (reference sequence). CDR3 sequence (DNA): TGTGCCTGGAGTGCGACCGACCACCGGACAGATACGCAGTATTTT. Encoded protein: CAWSATDHRTDTQYF.

The chain employs TRBV5-1 and TRBJ2-5; D is unresolved. This CDR3 comprises 14 residues. The V end lost 0 bases, the J end lost 5 bases, and 11 bases lay between the germline ends. Germline values: CDR1 SGHRS, CDR2 YFSETQ. This chain's CDR3 is CASSLGVIGETQYF. In nucleotides, the CDR3 is TGCGCCAGCAGCTTGGGTGTTATAGGGGAGACCCAGTACTTC.

The rearrangement uses TRBV27 and TRBJ1-2; D might be TRBD1 (6 bases). Germline CDR1 reads MNHEY; CDR2 reads SMNVEV (reference sequence). V was cut by 5 bases and J by 8 bases, with 12 bases left in between. The CDR3 spans 12 residues. The CDR3 sequence is CASSTGGEGYTF. The CDR3 coding sequence is TGTGCCAGCAGTACGGGGGGCGAGGGCTACACCTTC.

The chain recombines TRBV7-8 with TRBJ1-1; D remains unclear. From germline, CDR1 is SGHVS and CDR2 FQNEAQ. CDR3 length: 15 amino acids. V lost 4 bases, J lost 0 bases, and 12 bases lay in between. The CDR3 loop is CASSSQTDLNTEAFF. As DNA, the CDR3 is TGTGCCAGCAGCTCCCAGACCGATCTGAACACTGAAGCTTTCTTT.

This clone was picked up a small number of times. This chain uses TRBV28 with TRBJ2-7; maybe TRBD1 (5 bases). The V gene's germline CDR1 is MDHEN and CDR2 SYDVKM. The CDR3 is 15 residues long. V lost 1 base to trimming and J lost 7 bases, with 17 bases between them. The chain's CDR3 is CASSLFFASHREQYF. In DNA, the CDR3 is TGTGCCAGCAGTTTATTCTTTGCGAGTCACAGGGAGCAGTACTTC.

The J gene is TRBJ2-3, the V gene TRBV5-1, with D perhaps TRBD1 (5 bases). V lost 2 bases, J lost 3 bases, and 10 bases lay in between. The CDR3 has 14 amino acids. Germline CDR1 SGHRS, CDR2 YFSETQ. In nucleotides, the CDR3 is TGCGCCAGCAGCTTAAGGACACAAACAGATACGCAGTATTTT. Translating it yields CASSLRTQTDTQYF.

The chain has TRBV10-3 and TRBJ1-2, with D tentatively TRBD1 (6 bases). V lost 4 bases and J lost 2, with 11 bases in between. Germline CDR1 ENHRY, CDR2 SYGVKD. The CDR3 spans 14 residues. The chain's CDR3 is CAISGTASNYGYTF. CDR3 nucleotides: TGTGCCATCAGTGGGACAGCATCAAACTATGGCTACACCTTC.

V is TRBV6-5 and J is TRBJ1-2; possible D gene TRBD1, 6 bases. V dropped 7 bases and J dropped 2 bases, with 11 bases sitting between them. The V gene's germline CDR1 is MNHEY and CDR2 SVGAGI. CDR3 length: 13 amino acids. The CDR3 region has the DNA TGTGCCAGCACCCAAGGGGGGAACTATGGCTACACCTTC. Translating it yields CASTQGGNYGYTF.

V and J are TRBV5-4 and TRBJ1-2; perhaps TRBD1 as D (5 bases). The CDR3 has 13 residues. From germline, CDR1 is SGHNT and CDR2 YYREEE (reference sequence). The V and J ends lost 4 bases and 1 base respectively, with 8 bases between them. The CDR3 region is CASSPGYNYGYTF. DNA of the CDR3: TGTGCCAGCAGCCCAGGGTATAACTATGGCTACACCTTC.

A few counts support this clone. This chain connects TRBV7-6 to TRBJ2-5; 8 bases match TRBD1. The CDR3 extends over 15 amino acids. Germline loops: CDR1 SGHVS, CDR2 FNYEAQ. Germline trimming cut 5 bases from V and 1 base from J; bases unmatched to any gene: 6. This chain's CDR3 is CASSTGQGPQETQYF. CDR3 bases: TGTGCCAGCAGCACCGGACAGGGACCCCAAGAGACCCAGTACTTC.